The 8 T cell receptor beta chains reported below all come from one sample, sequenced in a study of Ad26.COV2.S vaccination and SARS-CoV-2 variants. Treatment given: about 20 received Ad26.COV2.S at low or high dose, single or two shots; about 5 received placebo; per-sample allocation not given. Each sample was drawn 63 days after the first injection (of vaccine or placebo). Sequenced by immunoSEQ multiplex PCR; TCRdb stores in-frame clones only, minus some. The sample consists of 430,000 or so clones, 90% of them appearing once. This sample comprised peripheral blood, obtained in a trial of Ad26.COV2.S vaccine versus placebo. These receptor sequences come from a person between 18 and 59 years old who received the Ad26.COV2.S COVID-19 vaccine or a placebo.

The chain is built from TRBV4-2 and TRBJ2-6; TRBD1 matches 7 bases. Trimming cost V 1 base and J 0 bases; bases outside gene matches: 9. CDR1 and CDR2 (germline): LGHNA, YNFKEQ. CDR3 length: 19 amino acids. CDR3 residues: CASSQGLRTGFSGANVLTF. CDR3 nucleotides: TGTGCCAGCAGCCAAGGTTTAAGGACAGGATTCTCTGGGGCCAACGTCCTGACTTTC.

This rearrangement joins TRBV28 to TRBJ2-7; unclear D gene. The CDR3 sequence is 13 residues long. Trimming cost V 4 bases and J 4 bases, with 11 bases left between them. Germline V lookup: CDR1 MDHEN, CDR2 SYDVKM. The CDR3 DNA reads TGTGCCAGCAGTTCTCCTACAGTTTACGAGCAGTACTTC. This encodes CASSSPTVYEQYF.

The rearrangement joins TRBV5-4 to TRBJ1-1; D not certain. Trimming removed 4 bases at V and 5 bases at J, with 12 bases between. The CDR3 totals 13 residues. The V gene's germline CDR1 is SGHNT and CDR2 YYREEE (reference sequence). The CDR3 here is CASSAQQGTEAFF. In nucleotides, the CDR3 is TGTGCCAGCAGCGCACAACAAGGGACTGAAGCTTTCTTT.

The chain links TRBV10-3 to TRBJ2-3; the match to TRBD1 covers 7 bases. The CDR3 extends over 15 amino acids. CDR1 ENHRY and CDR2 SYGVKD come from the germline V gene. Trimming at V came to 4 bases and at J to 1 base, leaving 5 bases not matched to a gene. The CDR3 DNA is TGTGCCATCAGTGCCGACAGGGTGGGCACAGATACGCAGTATTTT. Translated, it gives CAISADRVGTDTQYF.

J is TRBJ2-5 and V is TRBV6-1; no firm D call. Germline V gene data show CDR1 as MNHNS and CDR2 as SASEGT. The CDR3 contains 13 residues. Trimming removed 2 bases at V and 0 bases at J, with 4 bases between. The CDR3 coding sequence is TGTGCCAGCAGTGAAAATGACCAAGAGACCCAGTACTTC. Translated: CASSENDQETQYF.

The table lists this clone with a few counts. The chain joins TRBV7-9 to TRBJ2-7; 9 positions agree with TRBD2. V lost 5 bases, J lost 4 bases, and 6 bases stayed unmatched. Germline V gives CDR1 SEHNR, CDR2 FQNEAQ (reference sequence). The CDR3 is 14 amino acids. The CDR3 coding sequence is TGTGCCAGCAGCGGACCGGGACTAGCTTACGAGCAGTACTTC. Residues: CASSGPGLAYEQYF.

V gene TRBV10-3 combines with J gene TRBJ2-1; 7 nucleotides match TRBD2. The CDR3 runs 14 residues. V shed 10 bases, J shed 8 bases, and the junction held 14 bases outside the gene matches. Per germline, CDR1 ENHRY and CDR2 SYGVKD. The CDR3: CATSQGGSWDEQFF. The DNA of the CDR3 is TGTGCCACCTCTCAGGGCGGGAGTTGGGATGAGCAGTTCTTC.

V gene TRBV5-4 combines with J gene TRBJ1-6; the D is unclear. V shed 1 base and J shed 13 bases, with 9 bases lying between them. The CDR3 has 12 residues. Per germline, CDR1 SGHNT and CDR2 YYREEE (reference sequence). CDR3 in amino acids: CASSLRASPLHF. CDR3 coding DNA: TGTGCCAGCAGCTTGAGGGCATCCCCCCTCCACTTT.